One and the same sample provided the 19 T cell receptor beta chains below, sequenced in a study of cytomegalovirus exposure and HLA in healthy donors. Researchers ran the PCR with 60 Vbeta and 13 Jbeta primers. Sequencing was performed with immunoSEQ multiplex PCR; in TCRdb, only in-frame clones are kept and a portion is missing. The sample shows about 120,000 clones, roughly 70% of them seen only once. Material for sequencing was PBMCs. The receptors derive from a woman aged 18-29 years in good health and CMV-seronegative.

This clone was detected only a few times. The chain recombines TRBV19 with TRBJ1-4, with D tentatively TRBD1 (5 bases). Germline CDR1 and CDR2: LNHDA and SQIVND (reference sequence). The V and J ends lost 5 bases and 7 bases respectively, with 14 bases between them. The CDR3 is 14 amino acids. CDR3 bases: TGTGCCAGTAGTGTCAGGGTATTAGGTGAAAAACTGTTTTTT. Translated: CASSVRVLGEKLFF.

J is TRBJ1-1 and V is TRBV15, with D perhaps TRBD1 (5 bases). Germline CDR1 and CDR2: LNHNV and YYDKDF (reference sequence). The CDR3 covers 13 residues. V was trimmed by 8 bases and J by 1 base, leaving 11 bases between them. Here the CDR3 reads CATSNDRNTEAFF. In DNA form, the CDR3 reads TGTGCCACCTCCAACGACAGGAACACTGAAGCTTTCTTT.

J is TRBJ2-1 and V is TRBV5-1, with a weak D call TRBD2 (6 bases). The CDR3 loop spans 16 amino acids. Germline V gene lookup returns CDR1 SGHRS and CDR2 YFSETQ. V lost 3 bases to trimming and J lost 5 bases, with 18 bases between them. CDR3 DNA sequence: TGCGCCAGCAGCTCCAAGCTCGGCCGCGGGGACAATGAGCAGTTCTTC. It is translated as CASSSKLGRGDNEQFF.

The rearrangement joins TRBV9 to TRBJ2-3, with 15 bases that match TRBD2. V gave up 5 bases and J gave up 5 bases; unmatched junction bases: 6. The CDR3 loop spans 16 amino acids. Germline V gives CDR1 SGDLS, CDR2 YYNGEE. This CDR3 is CASSGTSGGTKDTQYF. The CDR3 nucleotides are TGTGCCAGCAGTGGGACTAGCGGGGGGACCAAAGATACGCAGTATTTT.

The CDR3 here is CAISPPDTGELFF. The CDR3 DNA reads TGTGCCATCAGCCCCCCAGACACCGGGGAGCTGTTTTTT. The chain employs TRBV10-3 and TRBJ2-2; unclear D gene. The CDR3 is made up of 13 amino acids. Germline V CDR1 and CDR2: ENHRY, SYGVKD. V was shortened by 6 bases and J by 3 bases, with 8 bases between the two germline ends.

The CDR3 nucleotides read TGTGCCACCAGCAGAGATGCGGGACCGAGCACAGATACGCAGTATTTT. It codes for CATSRDAGPSTDTQYF. The V and J genes are TRBV15 and TRBJ2-3; D possibly corresponds to TRBD2 (6 bases). CDR3 length equals 16 residues. Trimming took off 0 bases at V and 0 bases at J, with 10 bases between the two ends. CDR1 is LNHNV, CDR2 YYDKDF, per germline (reference sequence).

The chain combines TRBV9 with TRBJ1-1; D not certain. CDR3 length: 15 residues. V was shortened by 0 bases and J by 0 bases, with 9 bases between the two germline ends. The germline CDR1 and CDR2 sequences are SGDLS and YYNGEE. The chain's CDR3 is CASSVGVVLNTEAFF. The CDR3 coding sequence is TGTGCCAGCAGCGTAGGTGTAGTCCTGAACACTGAAGCTTTCTTT.

The J gene is TRBJ1-2, the V gene TRBV5-1, with 7 bases aligning to TRBD1. Losses at the gene ends were 7 bases for V and 1 base for J; bases not matched to a gene: 10. The CDR3 consists of 15 residues. The germline CDR1 and CDR2 sequences are SGHRS and YFSETQ. In DNA form, the CDR3 reads TGCGCCAGCCGTGGGGGCAGGGGGGATAACTATGGCTACACCTTC. Translated, it gives CASRGGRGDNYGYTF.

The CDR3 region has the DNA TGTGCCTGGAGGGACAGGGACATTCAGTACTTC. Translation: CAWRDRDIQYF. V and J are TRBV30 and TRBJ2-4, with 8 bases lining up with TRBD1. The V and J ends lost 3 bases and 8 bases, in that order; junction bases with no gene match: 0. The V gene's germline CDR1 is GTSNPN and CDR2 SVGIG (reference sequence). The CDR3 covers 11 residues.

V gene TRBV5-1 combines with J gene TRBJ2-1, with 11 nucleotides matching TRBD1. The trim removed 4 bases at V and 6 bases at J, leaving 3 bases unmatched. Germline CDR1 and CDR2: SGHRS and YFSETQ. The CDR3 runs to 14 residues. The DNA of the CDR3 is TGCGCCAGCAGCACCGGGACAGGGGGCAATGAGCAGTTCTTC. It yields the protein CASSTGTGGNEQFF.

This chain links TRBV19 with TRBJ2-7; possibly TRBD1 for D (6 bases). The CDR3 has 15 residues. Trimming shortened V by 5 bases and J by 2 bases, and 16 bases separated the two germline ends. CDR1 is LNHDA, CDR2 SQIVND, per germline (reference sequence). The CDR3 spells CASSDKGTYPYEQYF. CDR3 sequence (DNA): TGTGCCAGTAGTGACAAGGGGACATATCCCTACGAGCAGTACTTC.

The V call is TRBV10-3, the J call TRBJ1-1; the D gene is possibly TRBD1 (6 bases). The CDR3 length is 14 residues. Germline V gives CDR1 ENHRY, CDR2 SYGVKD. The ends were cut back, 2 bases at V and 2 bases at J, with 9 bases in the middle. CDR3 bases: TGTGCCATCAGTGAGATACAGGGAAACACTGAAGCTTTCTTT. This encodes CAISEIQGNTEAFF.

The genes are TRBV5-1 and TRBJ1-1, with 9 bases identical to TRBD1. Germline CDR1 and CDR2: SGHRS and YFSETQ. V shed 4 bases, J shed 0 bases, and the junction held 7 bases outside the gene matches. The CDR3 extends over 16 amino acids. The CDR3 loop reads CASSSRDRDLNTEAFF. The CDR3 region has the DNA TGCGCCAGCAGCAGCCGGGACAGGGACCTGAACACTGAAGCTTTCTTT. Full variable domain (missing parts from reference TRBV5-1 and TRBJ1-1): KAGVTQTPRYLIKTRGQQVTLSCSPISGHRSVSWYQQTPGQGLQFLFEYFSETQRNKGNFPGRFSGRQFSNSRSEMNVSTLELGDSALYLCASSSRDRDLNTEAFFGQGTRLTVV.

This chain joins TRBV18 and TRBJ1-1; 9 bases agree with TRBD1. With V trimmed by 3 bases and J by 5 bases, 7 bases remained unmatched. Germline CDR1 is KGHSH and CDR2 is LQKENI. The length of the CDR3 is 15 residues. The CDR3 DNA sequence: TGTGCCAGCTCACCGGCCGGGACAGGGTGGACTGAAGCTTTCTTT. Translated, it gives CASSPAGTGWTEAFF.

V and J are TRBV21-1 and TRBJ2-1; the table assigns TRBD1, which was not confirmed against the DNA. TRBV21-1 is listed as a pseudogene. The CDR3 is made up of 16 amino acids. The CDR3 here is CASSNRIRGQGGEQFF. In DNA form, the CDR3 reads TGTGCCAGCAGCAACAGAATTCGAGGACAGGGTGGGGAGCAGTTCTTC.

The rearrangement joins TRBV2 to TRBJ1-2, with D perhaps matching TRBD1 (6 bases). The V end lost 6 bases, the J end lost 4 bases, and 12 bases lay between the germline ends. Germline CDR1 SNHLY, CDR2 FYNNEI. This CDR3 region has 13 residues. The CDR3 sequence is CASRAQGSYGYTF. CDR3 nucleotide sequence: TGTGCCAGCAGGGCACAGGGTTCCTATGGCTACACCTTC.

V is TRBV28 and J is TRBJ1-1; D not resolved. Between the trimmed V and J ends, which lost 6 bases and 10 bases, there was a span of 15 bases. Germline loops: CDR1 MDHEN, CDR2 SYDVKM. The CDR3 totals 12 residues. This chain's CDR3 is CASSPQTTGAFF. In nucleotides, the CDR3 is TGTGCCAGCAGCCCTCAGACTACGGGAGCTTTCTTT.

This clone was detected only once. The V gene is TRBV5-6, the J gene TRBJ2-2; TRBD1 agrees at 12 bases. The V gene end was trimmed by 3 bases and the J gene end by 8 bases; junction bases not matched to a gene: 5. Germline V gene lookup returns CDR1 SGHDT and CDR2 YYEEEE. This CDR3 contains 15 residues. The CDR3: CASSSGQGARGELFF. For the CDR3, the DNA is TGTGCCAGCAGCTCGGGACAGGGGGCTCGTGGGGAGCTGTTTTTT.

This clone has a handful of counts. This chain uses TRBV30 with TRBJ2-1; TRBD2 is a possible D gene (6 bases). Germline V gene sequence: CDR1 GTSNPN, CDR2 SVGIG (reference sequence). The CDR3 sequence is 12 residues long. V was pared by 4 bases and J by 6 bases, with 10 bases between. The CDR3 DNA sequence: TGTGCCTGGAAACTAGCAGGCAATGAGCAGTTCTTC. This encodes CAWKLAGNEQFF.